The clone carrying this TCR beta chain was detected a few times. What it binds is unknown. Unique molecular identifiers were incorporated during preparation of the TCRbeta library. TCRdb re-analysed the PCR reads in MiXCR, keeping a single row per CDR3 protein. The table records about 980,000 distinct CDR3 sequences, about 29% of them present only once. V shed 4 bases and J shed 0 bases, with 13 bases lying between them. There are 15 residues in the CDR3. Per the germline V gene, CDR1 is SGHDT and CDR2 is YYEEEE. These data are taken from a study of T-cell reconstitution after alpha-beta-depleted transplantation in children. Regarding the study as a whole: Some patients' high day-60 TCRbeta diversity was traced to surviving recipient T cells and thymic progenitors.

The chain combines TRBV5-6 with TRBJ1-1; D gene ambiguous. The receptor was derived from a boy under two years old who had a stem cell transplant for SCID, so the T cells may come from the graft donor. The starting material was PBMCs, mostly from graft donor cells, obtained 360 days after TCRalphabeta/CD19-depleted stem cell transplant. The CDR3 protein is CASSMALPMNTEAFF. In DNA form, the CDR3 reads TGTGCCAGCAGCATGGCCCTCCCAATGAACACTGAAGCTTTCTTT.